What follows are 19 T cell receptor beta chains derived from one specimen sequenced in a study of T cells after yellow fever vaccination. TCRdb reprocessed the 5' RACE reads via MiXCR and lists one record per CDR3 protein. The table includes around 590,000 distinct CDR3 sequences, about 12% detected once. The starting material was PBMCs, obtained on the day of the yellow fever booster vaccination. These receptors all come from a man aged 30 to 45 who received the YFV17D yellow fever vaccine.

This clonotype came up many times. The rearrangement joins TRBV29-1 to TRBJ2-1; unclear D gene. From germline, CDR1 is SQVTM and CDR2 ANQGSEA. Between the trimmed V and J ends, which lost 4 bases and 0 bases, there was a span of 7 bases. CDR3 length equals 13 residues. The CDR3 is CSVVRNSYNEQFF. The CDR3 DNA is TGCAGCGTTGTCAGAAACTCCTACAATGAGCAGTTCTTC.

This sequence joins TRBV5-1 and TRBJ2-3, with D perhaps matching TRBD1 or TRBD2 (5 bases each). V was clipped by 7 bases and J by 0 bases, with 9 bases between them. The CDR3 runs 13 residues. Germline V gives CDR1 SGHRS, CDR2 YFSETQ. CDR3 in DNA: TGCGCCAGCGGGGACGCAAGCACAGATACGCAGTATTTT. Translated, it gives CASGDASTDTQYF. The full variable domain, completed using reference TRBV5-1 and TRBJ2-3, is KAGVTQTPRYLIKTRGQQVTLSCSPISGHRSVSWYQQTPGQGLQFLFEYFSETQRNKGNFPGRFSGRQFSNSRSEMNVSTLELGDSALYLCASGDASTDTQYFGPGTRLTVL.

The chain uses TRBV6-1 and TRBJ2-5, with 11 bases that match TRBD1. The CDR3 is 16 residues long. V lost 3 bases to trimming and J lost 5 bases; unmatched junction nucleotides: 8. CDR1 and CDR2 (germline): MNHNS, SASEGT. This chain's CDR3 is CASSEDRGLVGETQYF. The CDR3 coding sequence is TGTGCCAGCAGTGAGGACAGGGGGCTAGTGGGGGAGACCCAGTACTTC.

The CDR3 sequence: CASSPRLAKYNEQFF. The CDR3 DNA reads TGTGCCAGCAGCCCTCGACTAGCGAAATACAATGAGCAGTTCTTC. This chain joins TRBV9 and TRBJ2-1; TRBD2 agrees at 8 bases. The trim removed 4 bases at V and 4 bases at J, leaving 7 bases unmatched. Germline lookup yields CDR1 SGDLS and CDR2 YYNGEE. The CDR3 contains 15 residues.

This clonotype was recorded many times. This chain joins TRBV20-1 and TRBJ1-1; D might be TRBD1 (5 bases). Germline values: CDR1 DFQATT, CDR2 SNEGSKA (reference sequence). The CDR3 is 15 residues long. V dropped 0 bases and J dropped 4 bases, with 15 bases sitting between them. Here the CDR3 DNA reads TGCAGTGCTAGAGATCTCCTTCGGGGGGGCACTGAAGCTTTCTTT. Translation: CSARDLLRGGTEAFF.

This clonotype appeared many times. The gene calls are TRBV18 and TRBJ2-5; TRBD1 might be the D (6 bases). Germline CDR1 KGHSH, CDR2 LQKENI. The CDR3 has 14 residues. V dropped 0 bases and J dropped 2 bases, with 7 bases sitting between them. CDR3 in DNA: TGTGCCAGCTCACCACCCGGACAGCAAGAGACCCAGTACTTC. This sequence encodes CASSPPGQQETQYF.

This rearrangement joins TRBV20-1 to TRBJ2-4; 8 bases are a match to TRBD2. The CDR3 contains 14 residues. Germline loops: CDR1 DFQATT, CDR2 SNEGSKA (reference sequence). Trimming took 6 bases from V and 6 from J; bases not matched to a gene: 10. CDR3 region: CSAIPAGVGNIQYF. CDR3 DNA sequence: TGCAGTGCAATCCCAGCGGGAGTGGGAAACATTCAGTACTTC.

The chain uses TRBV14 and TRBJ2-7; the match to TRBD2 covers 11 bases. V lost 3 bases and J lost 13; bases outside the gene matches: 11. Germline loops: CDR1 SGHDN, CDR2 FVKESK. This CDR3 is 14 amino acids long. The CDR3 sequence is CASSQSSGRVVPYF. CDR3 DNA sequence: TGTGCCAGCAGCCAGAGTAGCGGGAGGGTCGTTCCCTACTTC.

This clonotype was recorded a few times. The chain uses TRBV20-1 and TRBJ2-1; the match to TRBD1 covers 9 bases. The CDR3 has 15 residues. Germline V gene sequence: CDR1 DFQATT, CDR2 SNEGSKA (reference sequence). The ends lost 3 bases at V and 7 bases at J; junction bases unmatched: 10. As DNA, the CDR3 is TGCAGTGCTAGTGACCCGGGACAGGGTAGGAATGAGCAGTTCTTC. Protein: CSASDPGQGRNEQFF.

The rearrangement uses TRBV7-2 and TRBJ2-1; the match to TRBD2 covers 7 bases. Germline values: CDR1 SGHTA, CDR2 FQGNSA. V dropped 2 bases and J dropped 8; count of bases not matched to a gene: 3. The CDR3 runs 13 residues. For the CDR3, the DNA is TGTGCCAGCAGCTTATTACGGGGGGATGAGCAGTTCTTC. Its protein product is CASSLLRGDEQFF.

This clonotype has more than one count but fewer than ten. The chain couples TRBV12-3 or TRBV12-4 to TRBJ2-3, with D hard to call. The germline V and J ends were trimmed by 3 bases and 1 base, with 8 bases remaining between them. This CDR3 region has 14 residues. The CDR3 region is CASSFNGRTDTQYF. DNA for the CDR3: TGTGCCAGCAGTTTTAATGGGCGCACAGATACGCAGTATTTT.

V usage is TRBV5-5 and J usage is TRBJ2-7; D perhaps matches TRBD2 (6 bases). Trimming shortened V by 0 bases and J by 1 base, and 11 bases separated the two germline ends. This CDR3 is built from 15 residues. Germline V gene lookup returns CDR1 SGHKS and CDR2 YYEKEE (reference sequence). The CDR3 sequence is CASSLGLVGSYEQYF. Written as DNA, the CDR3 is TGTGCCAGCAGCTTGGGACTAGTTGGGTCCTACGAGCAGTACTTC. The full variable domain, rest sourced from reference TRBV5-5 and TRBJ2-7, is DAGVTQSPTHLIKTRGQQVTLRCSPISGHKSVSWYQQVLGQGPQFIFQYYEKEERGRGNFPDRFSARQFPNYSSELNVNALLLGDSALYLCASSLGLVGSYEQYFGPGTRLTVT.

The genes are TRBV18 and TRBJ1-1; TRBD1 matches 9 bases. Germline CDR1 reads KGHSH; CDR2 reads LQKENI. This CDR3 spans 14 amino acids. Trimming removed 5 bases from V and 4 bases from J; junction bases left unmatched: 5. In DNA, the CDR3 is TGTGCCAGCTCAAACGCACAGGGGGCCACTGAAGCTTTCTTT. Protein sequence: CASSNAQGATEAFF.

In this sample, this clonotype turned up a few times. The CDR3 DNA is TGTGCCAGCAGCCATACAGGGGGCAGGGATGAAAAACTGTTTTTT. Its protein is CASSHTGGRDEKLFF. This chain connects TRBV7-8 to TRBJ1-4, with 9 bases lining up with TRBD1. Germline lookup yields CDR1 SGHVS and CDR2 FQNEAQ. Trimming at V came to 5 bases and at J to 6 bases, leaving 7 bases not matched to a gene. The CDR3 runs to 15 residues.

The CDR3 DNA is TGTGCCAGCAGTTTCCAAACAGGGGGCCATCAGCCCCAGCATTTT. This sequence encodes CASSFQTGGHQPQHF. The V and J genes are TRBV28 and TRBJ1-5; TRBD1 agrees at 9 bases. The V and J ends lost 3 bases and 5 bases, in that order; junction bases with no gene match: 5. Germline CDR1 and CDR2: MDHEN and SYDVKM. The CDR3 loop spans 15 amino acids.

The chain carries TRBV12-3 or TRBV12-4 and TRBJ1-3; 9 bases fit TRBD1. The trim removed 11 bases at V and 0 bases at J, leaving 5 bases unmatched. The CDR3 spans 14 residues. CDR3 coding DNA: TGTGCCGGCCGACAGGGGGGCTCTGGAAACACCATATATTTT. Translation: CAGRQGGSGNTIYF.

This clonotype was counted only a few times. The DNA for the CDR3 is TGTGCCAGCAGCCCACATCGCGACCTGGGACAGGGGGCCTACAATGAGCAGTTCTTC. Its translation is CASSPHRDLGQGAYNEQFF. This sequence joins TRBV4-2 and TRBJ2-1, with 11 bases that match TRBD1. Per germline, CDR1 LGHNA and CDR2 YNFKEQ. This CDR3 has 19 amino acids. With V trimmed by 4 bases and J by 2 bases, 13 bases remained unmatched.

V gene TRBV6-1 combines with J gene TRBJ1-1; no clear D gene. Germline V lookup: CDR1 MNHNS, CDR2 SASEGT. V was trimmed by 9 bases and J by 4 bases, leaving 12 bases between them. The CDR3 runs to 12 residues. The CDR3 spells CASRPYPTEAFF. CDR3 nucleotide sequence: TGTGCCAGTAGACCTTACCCCACTGAAGCTTTCTTT.

This chain joins TRBV2 and TRBJ1-1, with 10 bases aligning to TRBD1. The CDR3 is made up of 12 amino acids. V was clipped by 8 bases and J by 8 bases; unmatched bases: 5. Germline CDR1 and CDR2: SNHLY and FYNNEI. DNA for the CDR3: TGTGCCAGCCACGACAGGGGGCTCGAAGCTTTCTTT. Protein: CASHDRGLEAFF.